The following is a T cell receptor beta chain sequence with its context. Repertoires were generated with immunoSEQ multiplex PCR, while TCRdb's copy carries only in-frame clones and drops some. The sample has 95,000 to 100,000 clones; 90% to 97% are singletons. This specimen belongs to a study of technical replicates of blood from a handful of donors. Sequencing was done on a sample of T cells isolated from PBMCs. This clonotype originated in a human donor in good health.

CDR3 amino acids: CASSPTGGHTGELFF. The CDR3 nucleotides read TGTGCCAGTAGCCCAACAGGGGGCCACACCGGGGAGCTGTTTTTT. V gene TRBV19 combines with J gene TRBJ2-2, with 9 bases that match TRBD1. CDR3 length: 15 amino acids. Trimming took 6 bases from V and 3 from J; bases not matched to a gene: 5. Germline V gene lookup returns CDR1 LNHDA and CDR2 SQIVND (reference sequence).